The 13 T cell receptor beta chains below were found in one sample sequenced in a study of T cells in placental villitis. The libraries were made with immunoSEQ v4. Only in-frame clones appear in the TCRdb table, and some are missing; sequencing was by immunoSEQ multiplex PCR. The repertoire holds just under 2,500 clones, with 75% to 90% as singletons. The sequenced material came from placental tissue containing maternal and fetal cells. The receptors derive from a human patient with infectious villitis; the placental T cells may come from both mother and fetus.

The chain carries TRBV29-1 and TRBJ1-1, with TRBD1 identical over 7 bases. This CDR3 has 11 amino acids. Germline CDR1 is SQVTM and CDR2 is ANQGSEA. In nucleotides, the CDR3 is TGCAGTTGTCAGGGGGGCGCTGAAGCTTTCTTT. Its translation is CSCQGGAEAFF.

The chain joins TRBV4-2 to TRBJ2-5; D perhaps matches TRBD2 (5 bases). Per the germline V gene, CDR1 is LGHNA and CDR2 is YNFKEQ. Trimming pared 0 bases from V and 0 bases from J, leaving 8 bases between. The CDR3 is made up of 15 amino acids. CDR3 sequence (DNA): TGTGCCAGCAGCCAAGATGTGACTAACCAAGAGACCCAGTACTTC. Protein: CASSQDVTNQETQYF.

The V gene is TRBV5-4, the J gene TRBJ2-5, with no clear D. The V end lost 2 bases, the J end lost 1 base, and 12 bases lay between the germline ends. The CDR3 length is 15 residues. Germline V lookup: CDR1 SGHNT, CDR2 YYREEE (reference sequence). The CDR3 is CASSFSTQLQETQYF. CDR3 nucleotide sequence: TGTGCCAGCAGCTTTTCTACTCAACTCCAAGAGACCCAGTACTTC.

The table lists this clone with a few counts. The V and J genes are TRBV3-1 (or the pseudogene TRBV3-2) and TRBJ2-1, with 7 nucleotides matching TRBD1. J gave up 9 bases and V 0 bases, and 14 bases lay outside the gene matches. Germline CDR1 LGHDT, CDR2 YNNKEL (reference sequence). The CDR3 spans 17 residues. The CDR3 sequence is CASSQDWRQGGRSEQFF. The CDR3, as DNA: TGTGCCAGCAGCCAAGATTGGAGACAGGGCGGCAGGAGTGAGCAGTTCTTC.

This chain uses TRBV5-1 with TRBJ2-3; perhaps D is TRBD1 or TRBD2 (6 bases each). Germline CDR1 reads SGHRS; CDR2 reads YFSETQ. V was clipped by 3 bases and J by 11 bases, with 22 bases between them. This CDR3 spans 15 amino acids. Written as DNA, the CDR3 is TGCGCCAGCAGCTCCCCGGGAGCCGAACGAGGGGGGCAGTATTTT. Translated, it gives CASSSPGAERGGQYF.

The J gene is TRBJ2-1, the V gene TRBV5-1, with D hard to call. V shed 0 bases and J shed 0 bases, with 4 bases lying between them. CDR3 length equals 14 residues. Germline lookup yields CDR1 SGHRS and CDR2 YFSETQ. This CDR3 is CASSLDNSYNEQFF. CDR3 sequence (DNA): TGCGCCAGCAGCTTGGACAACTCCTACAATGAGCAGTTCTTC.

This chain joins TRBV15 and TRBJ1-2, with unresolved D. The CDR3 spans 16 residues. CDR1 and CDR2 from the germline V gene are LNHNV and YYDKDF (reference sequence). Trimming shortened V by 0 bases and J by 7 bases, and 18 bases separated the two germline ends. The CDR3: CATSRDGDILFSGYTF. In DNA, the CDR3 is TGTGCCACCAGCAGAGATGGAGACATTTTGTTCTCTGGCTACACCTTC.

The DNA of the CDR3 is TGTGCCAGCAGTTTGGGGGGTTTTTTGAACACTGAAGCTTTCTTT. It yields the protein CASSLGGFLNTEAFF. The V call is TRBV28, the J call TRBJ1-1, with D possibly matching TRBD1 (5 bases). There are 15 residues in the CDR3. The germline gives CDR1 MDHEN, CDR2 SYDVKM. Trimming took 3 bases from V and 0 from J, leaving 11 bases between them. Variable domain in full (rest from reference TRBV28 and TRBJ1-1): DVKVTQSSRYLVKRTGEKVFLECVQDMDHENMFWYRQDPGLGLRLIYFSYDVKMKEKGDIPEGYSVSREKKERFSLILESASTNQTSMYLCASSLGGFLNTEAFFGQGTRLTVV.

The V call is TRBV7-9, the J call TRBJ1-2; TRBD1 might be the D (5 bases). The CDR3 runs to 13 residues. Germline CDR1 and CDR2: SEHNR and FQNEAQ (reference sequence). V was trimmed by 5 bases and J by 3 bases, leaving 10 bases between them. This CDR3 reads CASSPGGDYGYTF. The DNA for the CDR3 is TGTGCCAGCAGCCCCGGGGGGGACTATGGCTACACCTTC.

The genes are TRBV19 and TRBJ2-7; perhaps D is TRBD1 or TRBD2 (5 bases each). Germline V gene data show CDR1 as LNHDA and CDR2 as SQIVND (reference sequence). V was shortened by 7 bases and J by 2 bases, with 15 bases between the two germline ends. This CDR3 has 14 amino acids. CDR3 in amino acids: CASNPGRGPYEQYF. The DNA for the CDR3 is TGTGCCAGTAACCCGGGACGGGGACCCTACGAGCAGTACTTC.

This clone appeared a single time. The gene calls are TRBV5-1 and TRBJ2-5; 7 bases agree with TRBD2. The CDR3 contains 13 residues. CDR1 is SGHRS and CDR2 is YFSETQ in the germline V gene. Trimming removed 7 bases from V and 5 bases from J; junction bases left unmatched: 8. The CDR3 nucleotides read TGCGCCAGCGAGAGGGAGGGACGGGAGACCCAGTACTTC. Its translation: CASEREGRETQYF.

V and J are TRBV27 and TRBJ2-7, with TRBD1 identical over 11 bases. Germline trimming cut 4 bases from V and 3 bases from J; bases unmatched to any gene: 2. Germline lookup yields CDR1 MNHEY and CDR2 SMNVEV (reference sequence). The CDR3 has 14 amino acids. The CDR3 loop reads CASSWGTGGYEQYF. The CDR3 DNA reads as TGTGCCAGCAGTTGGGGGACAGGGGGCTACGAGCAGTACTTC.

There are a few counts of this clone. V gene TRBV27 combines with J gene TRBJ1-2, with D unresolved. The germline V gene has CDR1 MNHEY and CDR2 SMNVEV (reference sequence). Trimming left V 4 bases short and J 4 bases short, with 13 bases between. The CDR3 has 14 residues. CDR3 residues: CASSSIAGVYGYTF. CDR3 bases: TGTGCCAGCAGTTCCATCGCAGGAGTCTATGGCTACACCTTC.